This T cell receptor (beta chain) derives from a study of siplizumab effects on memory and regulatory T cells. Germline CDR1 is SNHLY and CDR2 is FYNNEI. The V gene lost 6 bases and the J gene lost 3 bases, with 9 bases spanning the gap. The CDR3 totals 13 residues. Regarding the study as a whole: A significant reduction in alloreactive sequences traceable to unstimulated CD4+ memory cells was produced by siplizumab. Mean Treg-derived proportions of mappable alloreactive CD4+ clones were 55% to 75% for siplizumab and less than 35% for controls. A major contribution to the alloresponse seemed to be made by naive T cells, which seemed more diverse than memory cells.

Per individual sample, around 9.1 x 10^4 TCR templates were assayed. Measured with immunoSEQ multiplex PCR; TCRdb has only the in-frame clones, and not every one. This table has 60,000 to 80,000 clones, roughly 83% appearing once. In regard to this clone: The antigen is unknown.

The sequence was collected from a human donor in good health. The source material was memory CD4+ T cells sorted from blood. The rearrangement uses TRBV2 and TRBJ2-1; perhaps D is TRBD1 or TRBD2 (5 bases each). The CDR3 loop is CASRGRGYNEQFF. CDR3 nucleotides: TGTGCCAGCAGGGGACGGGGCTACAATGAGCAGTTCTTC.